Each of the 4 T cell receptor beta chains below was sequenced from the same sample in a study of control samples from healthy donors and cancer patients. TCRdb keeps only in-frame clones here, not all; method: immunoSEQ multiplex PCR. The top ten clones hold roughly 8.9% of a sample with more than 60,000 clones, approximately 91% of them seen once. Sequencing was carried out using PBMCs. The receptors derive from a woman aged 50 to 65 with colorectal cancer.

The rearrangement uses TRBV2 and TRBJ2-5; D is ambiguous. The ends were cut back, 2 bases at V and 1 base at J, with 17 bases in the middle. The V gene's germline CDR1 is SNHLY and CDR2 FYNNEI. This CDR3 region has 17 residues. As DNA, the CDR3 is TGTGCCAGCAGTGAAAGGCAGGACGTTCCAATCCAAGAGACCCAGTACTTC. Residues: CASSERQDVPIQETQYF.

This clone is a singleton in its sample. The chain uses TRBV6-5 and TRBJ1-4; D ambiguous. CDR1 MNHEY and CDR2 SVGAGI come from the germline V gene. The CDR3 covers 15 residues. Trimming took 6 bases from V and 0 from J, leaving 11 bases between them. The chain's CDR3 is CASRGGSTTNEKLFF. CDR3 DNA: TGTGCCAGCAGGGGCGGATCGACAACTAATGAAAAACTGTTTTTT.

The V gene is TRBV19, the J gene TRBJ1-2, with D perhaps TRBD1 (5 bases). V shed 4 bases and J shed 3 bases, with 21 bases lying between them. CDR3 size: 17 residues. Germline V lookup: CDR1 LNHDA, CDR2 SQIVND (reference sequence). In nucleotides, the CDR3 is TGTGCCAGTAGTACCATGATGGGTTGGGACGGAGACTATGGCTACACCTTC. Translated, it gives CASSTMMGWDGDYGYTF.

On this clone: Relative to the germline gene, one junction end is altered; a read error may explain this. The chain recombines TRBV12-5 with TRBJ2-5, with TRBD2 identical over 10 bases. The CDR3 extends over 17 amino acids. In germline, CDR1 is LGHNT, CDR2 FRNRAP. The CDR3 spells CASGLGQAGGLGETQYF. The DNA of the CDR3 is TGTGCTAGTGGCTTGGGACAAGCGGGGGGGCTGGGGGAGACCCAGTACTTC.